The clone carrying this T cell receptor (beta chain) was recorded at least ten times. As yet, its antigen is unknown. The junction had 8 bases not matched to a gene; V was cut back by 5 bases and J by 0 bases. CDR3 length: 17 residues. CDR1 and CDR2 (germline): SEHNR, FQNEAQ (reference sequence). This sample is part of a study of CD8 T cells in ankylosing spondylitis. Quantitative 5'-RACE with molecular barcodes was used to make the TCR beta libraries. TCRdb independently ran MiXCR on the 5' RACE reads; one entry per CDR3 protein. This sample has about 460,000 distinct CDR3 sequences; 5.3% occur once, and the top ten carry under 4.5%. Findings and limits, study-wide: Reports say disease-linked clones showed up significantly more in matched ankylosing spondylitis synovial fluid. As for the disease-linked clones, they showed a CD8+ phenotype and occurred at relatively low frequencies in peripheral blood. Past studies reported some motif variants in reactive arthritis synovial fluid and blood. Roughly 8 highly homologous variants made up a TCR beta motif that seemed to typify ankylosing spondylitis blood.

The receptor was isolated from a male donor with ankylosing spondylitis. Sequencing was done on a sample of blood, either unsorted or a sorted T cell fraction (not recorded which). This chain links TRBV7-9 with TRBJ2-7, with 12 bases identical to TRBD2. CDR3 sequence (DNA): TGTGCCAGCAGCGACCGGACTAGCGGGGTGGTCTCCTACGAGCAGTACTTC. Encoded protein: CASSDRTSGVVSYEQYF. Complete variable domain (other parts from reference TRBV7-9 and TRBJ2-7): DTGVSQNPRHKITKRGQNVTFRCDPISEHNRLYWYRQTLGQGPEFLTYFQNEAQLEKSRLLSDRFSAERPKGSFSTLEIQRTEQGDSAMYLCASSDRTSGVVSYEQYFGPGTRLTVT.